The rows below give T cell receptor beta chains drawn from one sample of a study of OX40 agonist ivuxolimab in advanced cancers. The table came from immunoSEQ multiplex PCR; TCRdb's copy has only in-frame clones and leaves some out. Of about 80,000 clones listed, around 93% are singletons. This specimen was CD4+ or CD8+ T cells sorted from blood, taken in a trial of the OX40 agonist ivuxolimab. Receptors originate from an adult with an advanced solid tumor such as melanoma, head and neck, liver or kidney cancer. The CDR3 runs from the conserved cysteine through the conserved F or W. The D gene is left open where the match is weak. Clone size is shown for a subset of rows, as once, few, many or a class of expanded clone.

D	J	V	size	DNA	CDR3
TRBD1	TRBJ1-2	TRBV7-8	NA	TGTGCCAGCAGCTTGGGGACAGAGCTGAACTATGGCTACACCTTC	CASSLGTELNYGYTF
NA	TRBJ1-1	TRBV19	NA	TGTGCCAGTAGTATTGCCCCTCCGAACACTGAAGCTTTCTTT	CASSIAPPNTEAFF
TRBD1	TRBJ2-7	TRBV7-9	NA	TGTGCCAGCTTGGGGGGACAGGAGGACGAGCAGTACTTC	CASLGGQEDEQYF
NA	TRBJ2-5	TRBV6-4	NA	TGTGCCAGCAGTGACTCGGTCGGGGGCCAAGAGACCCAGTACTTC	CASSDSVGGQETQYF
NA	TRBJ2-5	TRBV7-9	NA	TGTGCCAGCAGCCGTTTAGATGGCAGCGAGACCCAGTACTTC	CASSRLDGSETQYF
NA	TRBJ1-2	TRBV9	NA	TGTGCCAGCAGCGTAAACGAGATCGGCCCCCCCGGGGGCTACACCTTC	CASSVNEIGPPGGYTF
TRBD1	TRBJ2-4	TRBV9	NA	TGTGCCAGCAGCGGGACAGGGAACATTCAGTACTTC	CASSGTGNIQYF
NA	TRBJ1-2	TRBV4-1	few	TGCGCCAGCAGCCAAGCCCCCCTAACAGCTGGGCTTAACTATGGCTACACCTTC	CASSQAPLTAGLNYGYTF
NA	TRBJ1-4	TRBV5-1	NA	TGCGCCAGCAGCTGGGCCGGGCCCCGGTCGGATGAAAAACTGTTTTTT	CASSWAGPRSDEKLFF
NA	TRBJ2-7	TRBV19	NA	TGTGCCAGTACCCCAACGGGGACCTTCTACGAGCAGTACTTC	CASTPTGTFYEQYF
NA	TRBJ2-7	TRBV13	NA	TGTGCCAGCAGCTCCCTCGGTCCAGGGAGCTACGAGCAGTACTTC	CASSSLGPGSYEQYF
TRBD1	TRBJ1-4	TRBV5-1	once	TGCGCCAGCAGCAACGGACAGGGGGCCTTTAATGAAAAACTGTTTTTT	CASSNGQGAFNEKLFF
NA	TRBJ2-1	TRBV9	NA	TGTGCCAGCAGCGAAATGACCGGAGGGAATGAGCAGTTCTTC	CASSEMTGGNEQFF
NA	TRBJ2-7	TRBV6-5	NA	TGTGCCAGCAGTTATAGTAGGGGGTCCTACGAGCAGTACTTC	CASSYSRGSYEQYF
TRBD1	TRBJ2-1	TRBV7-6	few	TGTGCCAGCAGCAACTGGACAGGGGATTATGAGCAGTTCTTC	CASSNWTGDYEQFF
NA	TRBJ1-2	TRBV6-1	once	TGTGCCAGCAGGGACCCCCAAAGGCCGTCGGACGGCTACACCTTC	CASRDPQRPSDGYTF
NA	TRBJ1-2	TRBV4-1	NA	TGCGCCAGCAGCCAACAGATCCGGGACAACTCCCCTGGGGTCTATGGCTACACCTTC	CASSQQIRDNSPGVYGYTF
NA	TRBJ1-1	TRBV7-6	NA	TGTGCCAGCAGCTGGGCGGGTACTGAAGCTTTCTTT	CASSWAGTEAFF
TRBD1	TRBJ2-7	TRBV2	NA	TGTGCCAGCAGTGAATTGAGGGGGCCCTACGAGCAGTACTTC	CASSELRGPYEQYF
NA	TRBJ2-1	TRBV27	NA	TGTGCCAGCAGTTTATCGGTGGCTAGCAGTTGGCTCAATGAGCAGTTCTTC	CASSLSVASSWLNEQFF
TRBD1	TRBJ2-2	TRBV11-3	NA	TGTGCCAGCCGACGGGACAGGGGCACGGGGGAGCTGTTTTTT	CASRRDRGTGELFF
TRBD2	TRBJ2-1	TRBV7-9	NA	TGTGCCAGCAGCCCTGGACTAGCGGGGTTCTACAATGAGCAGTTCTTC	CASSPGLAGFYNEQFF
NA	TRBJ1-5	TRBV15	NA	TGTGCCACCAGCAGAGATGGGGGGGCCGGTCAGCCCCAGCATTTT	CATSRDGGAGQPQHF
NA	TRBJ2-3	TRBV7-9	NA	TGTGCCAGCAGCTTAGGGGCAGAGGGGGACACAGATACGCAGTATTTT	CASSLGAEGDTDTQYF
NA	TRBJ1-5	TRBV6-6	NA	TGTGCCAGCAGTTGGGACTATAGCAATCAGCCCCAGCATTTT	CASSWDYSNQPQHF
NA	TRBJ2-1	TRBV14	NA	TGTGCCAGCAGCCAAGTCGTGTACAATGAGCAGTTCTTC	CASSQVVYNEQFF
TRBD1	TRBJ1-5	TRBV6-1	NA	TGTGCCAGTAAACAGGGGGTCGGCAATCAGCCCCAGCATTTT	CASKQGVGNQPQHF
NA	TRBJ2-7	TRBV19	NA	TGTGCCAGTAGTATCGTTGGGTCCTACGAGCAGTACTTC	CASSIVGSYEQYF
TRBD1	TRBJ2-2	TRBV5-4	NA	TGTGCCAGCAGCTTGTTGGGGACAGGCAACACCGGGGAGCTGTTTTTT	CASSLLGTGNTGELFF
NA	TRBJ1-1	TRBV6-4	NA	TGTGCCAGCAGTGCCTCGACAGGCAGCACTGAAGCTTTCTTT	CASSASTGSTEAFF
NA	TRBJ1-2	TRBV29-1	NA	TGCAGCGTCGGACTCGGGACCTATGGCTACACCTTC	CSVGLGTYGYTF
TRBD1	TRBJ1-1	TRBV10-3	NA	TGTGCCATCAAGGTAGGACAGGCGGGCACTGAAGCTTTCTTT	CAIKVGQAGTEAFF
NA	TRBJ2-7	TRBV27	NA	TGTGCCAGCAGCGAGAGGACGTTCGAAAGCTCCTACGAGCAGTACTTC	CASSERTFESSYEQYF
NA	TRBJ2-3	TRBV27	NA	TGTGCCAGCAGTATCCGTGGCGCGGGGTTCACAGATACGCAGTATTTT	CASSIRGAGFTDTQYF
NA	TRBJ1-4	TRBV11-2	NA	TGTGCCAGCAGCTTGGGTGAAAAACTGTTTTTT	CASSLGEKLFF
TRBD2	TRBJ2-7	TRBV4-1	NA	TGCGCCAGCAGCCCGACTAGCGTAAGCTCCTACGAGCAGTACTTC	CASSPTSVSSYEQYF
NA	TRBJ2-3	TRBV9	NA	TGTGCCAGCAGCCACCTTTCGGGGCTGGGTAGCACAGATACGCAGTATTTT	CASSHLSGLGSTDTQYF
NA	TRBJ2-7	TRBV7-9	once	TGTGCCAGCAGCTTAGGGGTGGGGGAGCAGTACTTC	CASSLGVGEQYF
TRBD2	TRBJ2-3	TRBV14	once	TGTGCCAGCAGCCAAGACGCGGGGGACCCCTTGGCGGATACGCAGTATTTT	CASSQDAGDPLADTQYF
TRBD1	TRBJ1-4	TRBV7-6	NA	TGTGCCAGCAGCTTAGCGCTGGACAGGGAAGTGTTTTTT	CASSLALDREVFF
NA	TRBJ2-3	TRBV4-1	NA	TGCGCCAGCAGCCAAGGGGGGATCCTCACAGATACGCAGTATTTT	CASSQGGILTDTQYF
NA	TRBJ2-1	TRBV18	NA	TGTGCCAGCTCACCATCCCCGGGGCCGAGCTCCTACAATGAGCAGTTCTTC	CASSPSPGPSSYNEQFF
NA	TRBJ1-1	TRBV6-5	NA	TGTGCCAGCAGATGGGGTATGAACACTGAAGCTTTCTTT	CASRWGMNTEAFF
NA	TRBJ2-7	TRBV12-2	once	TGTGCAAGTCGCTTAGGGGGGATCCAATACGAGCAGTACTTC	CASRLGGIQYEQYF
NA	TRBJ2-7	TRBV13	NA	TGTGCCAGCACCCTAGGGAGTCCATCCTACGAGCAGTACTTC	CASTLGSPSYEQYF
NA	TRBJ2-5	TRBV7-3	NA	TGTGCCAGCAGCTTAGAGGCGGGGACCCAAGAGACCCAGTACTTC	CASSLEAGTQETQYF
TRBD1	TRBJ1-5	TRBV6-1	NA	TGTGCCAGCACCTACCACAGGGGTAATCAGCCCCAGCATTTT	CASTYHRGNQPQHF
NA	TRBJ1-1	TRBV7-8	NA	TGTGCCAGCAGCCTAATGGGGGAGGGTGGGGCTTTCTTT	CASSLMGEGGAFF
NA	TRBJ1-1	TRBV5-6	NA	TGTGCCAGCAGCTTGGCGAGCGCCAGGGGCTCTGAAGCTTTCTTT	CASSLASARGSEAFF
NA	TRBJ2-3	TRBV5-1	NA	TGCGCCAGCCGTCTAGGCAGCGATACGCAGTATTTT	CASRLGSDTQYF
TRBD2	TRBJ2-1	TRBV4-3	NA	TGCGCCAGCAGCCAAGATTTGGCGGGACTACAGTACAATGAGCAGTTCTTC	CASSQDLAGLQYNEQFF
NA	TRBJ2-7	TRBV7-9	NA	TGTGCCAGCAGCTTATACAGTCCCGAGCAGTACTTC	CASSLYSPEQYF